What follows are 18 T cell receptor beta chains derived from one specimen sequenced in a study of blood T cell repertoires in COVID-19. Generated by immunoSEQ multiplex PCR, the TCRdb table keeps only in-frame clones and is missing some. The top ten clones hold about 3.8% of a sample with about 110,000 clones, about four fifths of them seen once. Material for sequencing was peripheral blood. These receptor sequences come from a woman in her 70s with acute or convalescent COVID-19.

The chain is built from TRBV5-6 and TRBJ1-1; a weak D match, TRBD1 (5 bases). Trimming stripped 6 bases from V and 9 bases from J, with 18 bases between. The germline CDR1 and CDR2 sequences are SGHDT and YYEEEE. The CDR3 is 13 residues long. CDR3 sequence (DNA): TGTGCCAGCAAGGACCCTTCCCGGGGGAAAGCTTTCTTT. Translation gives CASKDPSRGKAFF.

V is TRBV5-8 and J is TRBJ1-5, with D perhaps TRBD1 (6 bases). V was trimmed by 2 bases and J by 0 bases, leaving 15 bases between them. The CDR3 is made up of 17 amino acids. Germline V lookup: CDR1 SGHTS, CDR2 YDEGEE. CDR3 nucleotides: TGTGCCAGCAGCTTAAATACAGGGTGGGGTAGCAATCAGCCCCAGCATTTT. It yields the protein CASSLNTGWGSNQPQHF. Filled out from reference TRBV5-8 and TRBJ1-5, the complete variable domain reads EAGVTQSPTHLIKTRGQQATLRCSPISGHTSVYWYQQALGLGLQFLLWYDEGEERNRGNFPPRFSGRQFPNYSSELNVNALELEDSALYLCASSLNTGWGSNQPQHFGDGTRLSIL.

The chain uses TRBV7-3 and TRBJ2-3; tentative D call: TRBD2 (6 bases). The ends were cut back, 5 bases at V and 4 bases at J, with 19 bases in the middle. The CDR3 consists of 16 residues. Germline CDR1 and CDR2: SGHTA and FQGTGA. Written as DNA, the CDR3 is TGTGCCAGCAGCCCCGGGCGGGGACGAGGCCCAGATACGCAGTATTTT. Protein product: CASSPGRGRGPDTQYF. The whole variable domain, remainder taken from reference TRBV7-3 and TRBJ2-3, is GAGVSQTPSNKVTEKGKYVELRCDPISGHTALYWYRQSLGQGPEFLIYFQGTGAADDSGLPNDRFFAVRPEGSVSTLKIQRTERGDSAVYLCASSPGRGRGPDTQYFGPGTRLTVL.

V is TRBV19 and J is TRBJ1-5; no firm D call. Trimming cost V 6 bases and J 2 bases, with 14 bases left between them. CDR3 length: 15 residues. Germline loops: CDR1 LNHDA, CDR2 SQIVND (reference sequence). The CDR3 nucleotides read TGTGCCAGTAGCCCCGGGCGGGTGGGCAATCAGCCCCAGCATTTT. Protein product: CASSPGRVGNQPQHF.

This clone was observed a handful of times. This rearrangement joins TRBV6-5 to TRBJ1-5; D is perhaps TRBD1 (6 bases). The germline V and J ends were trimmed by 10 bases and 3 bases, with 13 bases remaining between them. This CDR3 comprises 13 residues. Germline V gene sequence: CDR1 MNHEY, CDR2 SVGAGI. In DNA form, the CDR3 reads TGTGCCACCTCGACAGGTTTCAATCAGCCCCAGCATTTT. Its translation: CATSTGFNQPQHF.

This chain connects TRBV3-1 (or the pseudogene TRBV3-2) to TRBJ1-3; D call uncertain. CDR3 length equals 14 residues. Germline V CDR1 and CDR2: LGHDT, YNNKEL (reference sequence). Trimming took 4 bases from V and 4 from J, leaving 11 bases between them. The DNA of the CDR3 is TGTGCCAGCAGCCCCGAGAGGTTAGGAAACACCATATATTTT. Translating gives CASSPERLGNTIYF.

The DNA of the CDR3 is TGTGCCAGCAGCCCGGAAGTCCAGGACTGGTGGGACACTGAAGCTTTCTTT. Translating gives CASSPEVQDWWDTEAFF. The V call is TRBV5-4, the J call TRBJ1-1, with D uncertain. Trimming stripped 4 bases from V and 3 bases from J, with 22 bases between. The CDR3 consists of 17 residues. Germline-derived CDR1 and CDR2 are SGHNT and YYREEE (reference sequence).

The gene calls are TRBV19 and TRBJ2-5; no firm D call. The germline gives CDR1 LNHDA, CDR2 SQIVND (reference sequence). The CDR3 runs 14 residues. The V and J ends lost 4 bases and 4 bases respectively, with 13 bases between them. The DNA for the CDR3 is TGTGCCAGTAGTAGCCGAGTGGGCCCAGAGACCCAGTACTTC. Amino acids: CASSSRVGPETQYF.

The V call is TRBV25-1, the J call TRBJ2-2, with TRBD2 matching over 11 bases. CDR1 is MGHDK and CDR2 is SYGVNS in the germline V gene. This CDR3 spans 18 amino acids. Germline trimming cut 2 bases from V and 6 bases from J; bases unmatched to any gene: 11. The CDR3 here is CASSEVFGTSGSPGELFF. The DNA of the CDR3 is TGTGCCAGCAGTGAAGTTTTCGGGACTAGCGGCTCACCCGGGGAGCTGTTTTTT.

V and J are TRBV9 and TRBJ1-6; 7 bases align to TRBD1. V shed 0 bases, J shed 7 bases, and the junction held 1 base outside the gene matches. Germline V gene sequence: CDR1 SGDLS, CDR2 YYNGEE. This CDR3 spans 14 amino acids. In nucleotides, the CDR3 is TGTGCCAGCAGCGTAGACAGGGGCAATTCACCCCTCCACTTT. This sequence encodes CASSVDRGNSPLHF.

This clone occurred once. Other DNA sequences in this sample translate to the same CDR3. This sequence joins TRBV9 and TRBJ2-2; 9 bases match TRBD2. CDR3 length equals 14 residues. The junction had 0 bases not matched to a gene; V was cut back by 0 bases and J by 6 bases. Germline-derived CDR1 and CDR2 are SGDLS and YYNGEE. CDR3 in DNA: TGTGCCAGCAGCGTAGGACTAGCGGCCGGGGAGCTGTTTTTT. Translation gives CASSVGLAAGELFF.

This chain joins TRBV6-5 and TRBJ2-3, with D perhaps matching TRBD2 (6 bases). From germline, CDR1 is MNHEY and CDR2 SVGAGI. This CDR3 has 15 amino acids. The V end lost 10 bases, the J end lost 2 bases, and 19 bases lay between the germline ends. This CDR3 is CATTVAGRITDTQYF. The CDR3 nucleotides are TGTGCCACCACTGTGGCGGGACGAATCACAGATACGCAGTATTTT.

The V and J genes are TRBV28 and TRBJ2-3; no clear D. The CDR3 runs to 16 residues. V gave up 1 base and J gave up 0 bases, with 11 bases separating them. The V gene's germline CDR1 is MDHEN and CDR2 SYDVKM. This CDR3 is CASSLSVADSTDTQYF. The CDR3 DNA reads as TGTGCCAGCAGTTTATCCGTCGCGGATAGCACAGATACGCAGTATTTT.

This chain connects TRBV24-1 to TRBJ1-4; 8 bases agree with TRBD1. In germline, CDR1 is KGHDR, CDR2 SFDVKD. The V segment lost 1 base and the J segment 7 bases; nucleotides outside the gene matches: 10. The length of the CDR3 is 17 residues. CDR3 residues: CATSDLPQGGPGEKLFF. DNA for the CDR3: TGTGCCACCAGTGATTTACCACAGGGGGGCCCCGGTGAAAAACTGTTTTTT.

V gene TRBV14 combines with J gene TRBJ1-5; D possibly corresponds to TRBD1 (5 bases). V lost 6 bases and J 10 bases, leaving 13 bases between the germline ends. The CDR3 runs 12 residues. The germline gives CDR1 SGHDN, CDR2 FVKESK. The DNA of the CDR3 is TGTGCCAGCAGTAAGGGGCTGCAACCCCAGCATTTT. Protein product: CASSKGLQPQHF.

The chain employs TRBV24-1 and TRBJ2-1; tentatively, D is TRBD2 (7 bases). V was clipped by 9 bases and J by 6 bases, with 14 bases between them. The CDR3 spans 13 residues. Germline V lookup: CDR1 KGHDR, CDR2 SFDVKD. The CDR3 DNA sequence: TGTGCCACCCGCGAAGGGGGGGCCAATGAGCAGTTCTTC. Its translation: CATREGGANEQFF.

The chain combines TRBV13 with TRBJ1-2; D unresolved. There are 16 residues in the CDR3. Germline V lookup: CDR1 PRHDT, CDR2 FYEKMQ (reference sequence). The V gene lost 0 bases and the J gene lost 1 base, with 12 bases spanning the gap. CDR3 residues: CASSLGVSGRNYGYTF. CDR3 sequence (DNA): TGTGCCAGCAGCTTAGGGGTCTCAGGTCGTAACTATGGCTACACCTTC.

This clone occurred a few times. The chain is built from TRBV19 and TRBJ1-2; D call uncertain. Germline V gene lookup returns CDR1 LNHDA and CDR2 SQIVND (reference sequence). This CDR3 is 14 amino acids long. V shed 6 bases and J shed 2 bases, with 13 bases lying between them. CDR3 sequence: CASRFQEGNYGYTF. The CDR3 coding sequence is TGTGCCAGTAGGTTCCAAGAGGGCAACTATGGCTACACCTTC.